The entry that follows covers one T cell receptor beta chain sequence. Its antigen remains unknown. The data derive from a study of PD-1 blockade in classical Hodgkin lymphoma. Time point reported: cycle 4 day 1 (C4D1), after 5 to 7 weeks of nivolumab. Relapses following autologous stem cell transplantation were seen in all patients, with brentuximab vedotin exposure varying. Study outcomes and limitations: Patients with a complete response exhibited baseline diversity comparable to newly diagnosed patients.

The data were produced by immunoSEQ multiplex PCR, yet TCRdb's version contains in-frame clones alone and is incomplete. There are some 58,000 clones in the sample; around 90% occur only once, and 10% to 13% lies in the top ten. CDR3 size: 14 residues. Germline CDR1 and CDR2: SGHTS and YDEGEE. V was trimmed by 0 bases and J by 8 bases, leaving 14 bases between them. This TCR was recovered from a human donor with classical Hodgkin lymphoma. The sequencing here drew on peripheral blood mononuclear cells (PBMCs), taken before the fourth cycle of nivolumab. The rearrangement joins TRBV5-8 to TRBJ1-2; D gene unclear. The CDR3 is CASSLGRKGGGYTF. The CDR3 coding sequence is TGTGCCAGCAGCTTGGGTCGCAAGGGTGGGGGCTACACCTTC. Full variable domain (remainder filled in from reference TRBV5-8 and TRBJ1-2): EAGVTQSPTHLIKTRGQQATLRCSPISGHTSVYWYQQALGLGLQFLLWYDEGEERNRGNFPPRFSGRQFPNYSSELNVNALELEDSALYLCASSLGRKGGGYTFGSGTRLTVV.